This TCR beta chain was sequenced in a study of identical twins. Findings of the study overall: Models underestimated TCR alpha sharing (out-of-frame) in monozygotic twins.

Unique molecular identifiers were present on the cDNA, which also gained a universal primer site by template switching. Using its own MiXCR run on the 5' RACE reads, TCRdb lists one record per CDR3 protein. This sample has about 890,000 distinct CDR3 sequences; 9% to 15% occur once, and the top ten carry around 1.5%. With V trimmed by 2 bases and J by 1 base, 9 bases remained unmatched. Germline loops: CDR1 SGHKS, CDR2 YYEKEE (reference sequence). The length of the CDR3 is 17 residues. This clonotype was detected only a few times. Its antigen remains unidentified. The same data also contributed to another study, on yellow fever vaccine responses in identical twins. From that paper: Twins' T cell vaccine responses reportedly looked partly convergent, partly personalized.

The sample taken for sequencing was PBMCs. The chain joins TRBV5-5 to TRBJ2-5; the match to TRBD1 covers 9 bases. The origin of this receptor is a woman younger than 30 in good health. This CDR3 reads CASSLFSGTGPQETQYF. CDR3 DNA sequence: TGTGCCAGCAGCTTATTTTCCGGGACAGGGCCCCAAGAGACCCAGTACTTC.